This is a list of T cell receptor beta chains from one sample in a study of shared clonotypes between healthy human individuals. Measured with immunoSEQ multiplex PCR; TCRdb has only the in-frame clones, and not every one. The sample lists roughly 2.6 million clones; over 85% were seen once. Material for sequencing was naive CD4+ T cells sorted from blood. These receptor sequences come from a man younger than 35 in good health. The CDR3 runs from the conserved cysteine through the conserved F or W. The D gene is left open where the match is weak. For some rows the clone size is stated as once, few or many, or as a class when expanded; others skip it.

j_call: TRBJ1-1; d_call: -; clone_size: few; v_call: TRBV10-2; cdr3_aa: CASSDQTVEAFF; cdr3_nt: TGCGCCAGCAGTGACCAAACGGTTGAAGCTTTCTTT
j_call: TRBJ2-2; d_call: TRBD1; clone_size: -; v_call: TRBV19; cdr3_aa: CASSLGQLNTGELFF; cdr3_nt: TGTGCCAGTAGTCTGGGACAGCTGAACACCGGGGAGCTGTTTTTT
j_call: TRBJ2-5; d_call: -; clone_size: -; v_call: TRBV10-3; cdr3_aa: CAIRRPQQETQYF; cdr3_nt: TGTGCCATCAGAAGACCCCAACAAGAGACCCAGTACTTC
j_call: TRBJ1-2; d_call: -; clone_size: -; v_call: TRBV9; cdr3_aa: CASSVWHHPGSTNYGYTF; cdr3_nt: TGTGCCAGCAGCGTATGGCATCATCCGGGGTCCACTAACTATGGCTACACCTTC
j_call: TRBJ1-1; d_call: -; clone_size: -; v_call: TRBV5-4; cdr3_aa: CASSLDLWGGHTEAFF; cdr3_nt: TGTGCCAGCAGCTTGGATTTATGGGGAGGGCACACTGAAGCTTTCTTT
j_call: TRBJ2-7; d_call: -; clone_size: once; v_call: TRBV7-2; cdr3_aa: CASSLQRESYEQYF; cdr3_nt: TGTGCCAGCAGCTTACAACGGGAGTCGTACGAGCAGTACTTC
j_call: TRBJ2-1; d_call: -; clone_size: -; v_call: TRBV12-5; cdr3_aa: CASRSRGHPGNEQFF; cdr3_nt: TGTGCTAGTAGATCTCGGGGCCACCCCGGTAATGAGCAGTTCTTC
j_call: TRBJ2-7; d_call: TRBD1; clone_size: -; v_call: TRBV10-3; cdr3_aa: CAISGQGTSYEQYF; cdr3_nt: TGTGCCATCAGTGGACAGGGAACTTCCTACGAGCAGTACTTC
j_call: TRBJ2-3; d_call: -; clone_size: -; v_call: TRBV5-1; cdr3_aa: CASSLGVADTQYF; cdr3_nt: TGCGCCAGCAGCTTGGGAGTGGCAGATACGCAGTATTTT
j_call: TRBJ2-1; d_call: TRBD2; clone_size: -; v_call: TRBV7-2; cdr3_aa: CASSLIPGLASYNEQFF; cdr3_nt: TGTGCCAGCAGCCTCATACCGGGACTAGCCTCCTACAATGAGCAGTTCTTC
j_call: TRBJ2-6; d_call: -; clone_size: -; v_call: TRBV18; cdr3_aa: CASSPRDTSGANVLTF; cdr3_nt: TGTGCCAGCTCACCAAGGGACACCTCTGGGGCCAACGTCCTGACTTTC
j_call: TRBJ2-3; d_call: TRBD2; clone_size: -; v_call: TRBV4-1; cdr3_aa: CASSLDLAGGPLSTDTQYF; cdr3_nt: TGCGCCAGCAGCTTGGACCTAGCGGGGGGGCCTTTAAGCACAGATACGCAGTATTTT
j_call: TRBJ1-1; d_call: -; clone_size: -; v_call: TRBV7-8; cdr3_aa: CASRIGMNTEAFF; cdr3_nt: TGTGCCAGCAGAATTGGGATGAACACTGAAGCTTTCTTT
j_call: TRBJ1-1; d_call: -; clone_size: -; v_call: TRBV29-1; cdr3_aa: CSVEDRQTRGAEAFF; cdr3_nt: TGCAGCGTTGAAGATCGTCAGACCCGGGGTGCTGAAGCTTTCTTT
j_call: TRBJ1-6; d_call: TRBD1; clone_size: -; v_call: TRBV19; cdr3_aa: CASQDRGNSPLHF; cdr3_nt: TGTGCCAGTCAAGACAGGGGAAATTCACCCCTCCACTTT
j_call: TRBJ1-2; d_call: -; clone_size: -; v_call: TRBV7-2; cdr3_aa: CASSLTGLWGYTF; cdr3_nt: TGTGCCAGCAGCTTGACAGGCCTGTGGGGCTACACCTTC
j_call: TRBJ1-4; d_call: TRBD1; clone_size: -; v_call: TRBV7-2; cdr3_aa: CASSLRQGGNEKLFF; cdr3_nt: TGTGCCAGCAGCTTGCGACAGGGGGGTAATGAAAAACTGTTTTTT
j_call: TRBJ1-1; d_call: -; clone_size: -; v_call: TRBV11-2; cdr3_aa: CASSLGLYPGNPNTEAFF; cdr3_nt: TGTGCCAGCAGCTTAGGCCTGTATCCGGGGAACCCTAACACTGAAGCTTTCTTT
j_call: TRBJ1-1; d_call: -; clone_size: -; v_call: TRBV7-8; cdr3_aa: CASSLDPGATEAFF; cdr3_nt: TGTGCCAGCAGCTTAGATCCAGGGGCCACTGAAGCTTTCTTT
j_call: TRBJ1-5; d_call: TRBD1; clone_size: -; v_call: TRBV30; cdr3_aa: CAWSVGTEGQPQHF; cdr3_nt: TGTGCCTGGAGTGTTGGGACAGAAGGTCAGCCCCAGCATTTT
j_call: TRBJ2-1; d_call: TRBD2; clone_size: -; v_call: TRBV7-2; cdr3_aa: CASSSTSGSFNEQFF; cdr3_nt: TGTGCCAGCAGCTCGACTAGCGGGAGTTTCAATGAGCAGTTCTTC
j_call: TRBJ1-5; d_call: -; clone_size: -; v_call: TRBV30; cdr3_aa: CAWSPGLGSNQPQHF; cdr3_nt: TGTGCCTGGAGCCCTGGATTGGGGAGCAATCAGCCCCAGCATTTT
j_call: TRBJ1-5; d_call: TRBD1; clone_size: -; v_call: TRBV7-8; cdr3_aa: CASSLVGDRGVGQPQHF; cdr3_nt: TGTGCCAGCAGCTTAGTTGGGGACAGGGGGGTTGGTCAGCCCCAGCATTTT
j_call: TRBJ1-1; d_call: -; clone_size: -; v_call: TRBV5-1; cdr3_aa: CASSLEAGEVDTEAFF; cdr3_nt: TGCGCCAGCAGCTTGGAAGCAGGGGAGGTGGACACTGAAGCTTTCTTT
j_call: TRBJ1-5; d_call: TRBD1; clone_size: -; v_call: TRBV15; cdr3_aa: CATSEGQGSNQPQHF; cdr3_nt: TGTGCCACCAGCGAAGGACAGGGTAGCAATCAGCCCCAGCATTTT
j_call: TRBJ2-3; d_call: -; clone_size: -; v_call: TRBV13; cdr3_aa: CASSLGLASSTDTQYF; cdr3_nt: TGTGCCAGCAGCTTGGGACTGGCATCCAGCACAGATACGCAGTATTTT
j_call: TRBJ1-2; d_call: -; clone_size: -; v_call: TRBV6-6; cdr3_aa: CASSYVNIQGYTF; cdr3_nt: TGTGCCAGCAGTTACGTCAACATTCAGGGCTACACCTTC
j_call: TRBJ2-5; d_call: TRBD2; clone_size: -; v_call: TRBV27; cdr3_aa: CASRSSGKETQYF; cdr3_nt: TGTGCCAGCAGATCTAGCGGTAAAGAGACCCAGTACTTC
j_call: TRBJ2-7; d_call: -; clone_size: -; v_call: TRBV4-1; cdr3_aa: CASSQEGPVPSYEQYF; cdr3_nt: TGCGCCAGCAGCCAAGAGGGCCCAGTACCCTCCTACGAGCAGTACTTC
j_call: TRBJ1-4; d_call: -; clone_size: -; v_call: TRBV6-1; cdr3_aa: CASSALDPTWEKLFF; cdr3_nt: TGTGCCAGCAGTGCCCTGGACCCGACGTGGGAAAAACTGTTTTTT
j_call: TRBJ2-1; d_call: -; clone_size: -; v_call: TRBV30; cdr3_aa: CAWGRQGYEQFF; cdr3_nt: TGTGCCTGGGGGAGGCAGGGGTATGAGCAGTTCTTC
j_call: TRBJ1-6; d_call: -; clone_size: few; v_call: TRBV6-5; cdr3_aa: CASSYGGSPLHF; cdr3_nt: TGTGCCAGCAGTTATGGGGGGTCACCCCTCCACTTT
j_call: TRBJ1-2; d_call: -; clone_size: few; v_call: TRBV5-1; cdr3_aa: CASSLDTVNYGYTF; cdr3_nt: TGCGCCAGCAGCTTGGATACAGTTAACTATGGCTACACCTTC
j_call: TRBJ1-2; d_call: -; clone_size: -; v_call: TRBV5-6; cdr3_aa: CASSLMAGSYGYTF; cdr3_nt: TGTGCCAGCAGCTTGATGGCAGGGAGCTATGGCTACACCTTC
j_call: TRBJ1-1; d_call: TRBD1; clone_size: -; v_call: TRBV11-2; cdr3_aa: CASSFRDRVSAFF; cdr3_nt: TGTGCCAGCAGCTTCCGGGACAGGGTATCGGCTTTCTTT
j_call: TRBJ2-7; d_call: TRBD1; clone_size: -; v_call: TRBV6-5; cdr3_aa: CASSYSGDRDYEQYF; cdr3_nt: TGTGCCAGCAGTTACTCCGGGGACAGGGACTACGAGCAGTACTTC
j_call: TRBJ2-3; d_call: TRBD1; clone_size: -; v_call: TRBV19; cdr3_aa: CASSIDPGQGGFLKYF; cdr3_nt: TGTGCCAGTAGTATAGATCCGGGACAGGGGGGATTCCTGAAGTATTTT
j_call: TRBJ1-1; d_call: -; clone_size: -; v_call: TRBV6-5; cdr3_aa: CASSYYSGAVNTEAFF; cdr3_nt: TGTGCCAGCAGTTACTACTCAGGGGCGGTGAACACTGAAGCTTTCTTT
j_call: TRBJ1-1; d_call: -; clone_size: once; v_call: TRBV5-1; cdr3_aa: CASARERQANTEAFF; cdr3_nt: TGCGCCAGCGCCCGCGAACGACAGGCGAACACTGAAGCTTTCTTT
j_call: TRBJ2-2; d_call: -; clone_size: -; v_call: TRBV27; cdr3_aa: CASRLQGRENTGELFF; cdr3_nt: TGTGCCAGCAGACTACAAGGGCGGGAGAACACCGGGGAGCTGTTTTTT
j_call: TRBJ2-3; d_call: -; clone_size: -; v_call: TRBV10-3; cdr3_aa: CAILDRTRNTQYF; cdr3_nt: TGTGCCATCTTGGACAGAACAAGGAATACGCAGTATTTT
j_call: TRBJ1-1; d_call: -; clone_size: -; v_call: TRBV29-1; cdr3_aa: CSVGFRAATEAFF; cdr3_nt: TGCAGCGTTGGTTTCAGGGCCGCCACTGAAGCTTTCTTT
j_call: TRBJ1-6; d_call: TRBD1; clone_size: -; v_call: TRBV27; cdr3_aa: CASSLTGTGSPLHF; cdr3_nt: TGTGCCAGCAGTTTAACCGGGACAGGTTCACCCCTCCACTTT
j_call: TRBJ1-6; d_call: -; clone_size: -; v_call: TRBV23-1; cdr3_aa: CASSHLGARRPAVLHF; cdr3_nt: TGCGCCAGCAGTCACTTGGGGGCTCGCAGGCCAGCGGTCCTCCACTTT
j_call: TRBJ1-4; d_call: TRBD1; clone_size: -; v_call: TRBV6-5; cdr3_aa: CASSYSWTGGEKLFF; cdr3_nt: TGTGCCAGCAGTTACTCGTGGACAGGGGGTGAAAAACTGTTTTTT
j_call: TRBJ2-1; d_call: -; clone_size: -; v_call: TRBV7-2; cdr3_aa: CASSSYPGMRNEQFF; cdr3_nt: TGTGCCAGCAGCTCCTACCCAGGGATGCGCAATGAGCAGTTCTTC
j_call: TRBJ2-4; d_call: -; clone_size: -; v_call: TRBV5-1; cdr3_aa: CASSLSTAVENIQYF; cdr3_nt: TGCGCCAGCAGCTTGAGTACGGCAGTTGAAAACATTCAGTACTTC
j_call: TRBJ1-2; d_call: TRBD1; clone_size: -; v_call: TRBV18; cdr3_aa: CASSPLGQENYGYTF; cdr3_nt: TGTGCCAGCTCACCGCTGGGACAGGAAAACTATGGCTACACCTTC
j_call: TRBJ1-1; d_call: -; clone_size: -; v_call: TRBV6-5; cdr3_aa: CASSQGLMNTEAFF; cdr3_nt: TGTGCCAGCAGTCAAGGGCTCATGAACACTGAAGCTTTCTTT
j_call: TRBJ2-3; d_call: TRBD2; clone_size: -; v_call: TRBV4-2; cdr3_aa: CASSELAGGIYTQYF; cdr3_nt: TGTGCCAGCAGCGAACTAGCGGGGGGTATTTATACGCAGTATTTT
j_call: TRBJ2-5; d_call: -; clone_size: -; v_call: TRBV18; cdr3_aa: CASSPGIGETQYF; cdr3_nt: TGTGCCAGCTCACCAGGTATCGGAGAGACCCAGTACTTC
j_call: TRBJ1-5; d_call: -; clone_size: -; v_call: TRBV6-6; cdr3_aa: CASSREPNQPQHF; cdr3_nt: TGTGCCAGCAGTCGGGAGCCCAATCAGCCCCAGCATTTT
j_call: TRBJ1-5; d_call: -; clone_size: -; v_call: TRBV19; cdr3_aa: CATEGGGLGQPQHF; cdr3_nt: TGTGCCACCGAAGGGGGGGGACTCGGTCAGCCCCAGCATTTT
j_call: TRBJ2-3; d_call: -; clone_size: once; v_call: TRBV10-3; cdr3_aa: CAISGGSGTDTQYF; cdr3_nt: TGTGCCATCAGTGGGGGTTCTGGCACAGATACGCAGTATTTT